Listed here are 27 T cell receptor beta chains from one sample, sequenced in a study of regulatory T cells in long-lasting Graves disease (dated by TCRdb to the early 2020s). Libraries were made using multiplex PCR. Sequencing instrument: Illumina HiSeq 4000. iRepertoire HTBI primers and Arm-PCR amplification of CDR3 regions were used to construct TCR beta libraries. Using fastp trimming at Q25 and MiXCR clonotype assembly, TCRdb reanalyzed the public sequencing data and kept in-frame beta chains. Entries are consolidated by CDR3 protein sequence, retaining the most common genes and DNA. Recorded for this sample are some 500,000 distinct CDR3 sequences; about 15% of them occurred a single time. The ten largest clones represent 20% to 25% of the sample. The time point label here, explained by the study, means: newly diagnosed GD, antithyroid drugs for less than 3 months. For both TCR sequencing and RNA sequencing, RNA was extracted from PBMCs in TRIzol.

These sequences were also reported in another study, on T cells in Graves' hyperthyroidism and ophthalmopathy.

The material sequenced was peripheral blood mononuclear cells (PBMCs), taken at new diagnosis, from a patient treated with antithyroid drugs. The source is a middle-aged woman with Graves disease. Donor details come from another sample of the same person, matched by shared clones.

This clonotype was observed a single time. A much larger clone differs from this one at a single base, so this may be a read error. The chain employs TRBV11-2 and TRBJ1-3, with no clear D. From germline, CDR1 is SGHAT and CDR2 FQNNGV. The V end lost 0 bases, the J end lost 8 bases, and 2 bases lay between the germline ends. The CDR3 is 11 amino acids. The CDR3 reads CASSLEDTIYF. The CDR3 region has the DNA TGTGCCAGCAGCTTAGAGGACACCATATATTTT.

This sequence joins TRBV7-9 and TRBJ1-2; a possible D gene is TRBD1 (6 bases). Germline V CDR1 and CDR2: SEHNR, FQNEAQ (reference sequence). This CDR3 spans 17 amino acids. V was pared by 0 bases and J by 2 bases, with 16 bases between. Here the CDR3 reads CASSLAYLGGPNYGYTF. The CDR3 DNA sequence: TGTGCCAGCAGCTTAGCGTATCTCGGGGGGCCAAACTATGGCTACACCTTC.

The J gene is TRBJ1-5, the V gene TRBV15, with TRBD1 as a possible D gene (6 bases). Trimming left V 4 bases short and J 4 bases short, with 11 bases between. CDR3 length: 14 residues. CDR1 is LNHNV and CDR2 is YYDKDF in the germline V gene (reference sequence). The CDR3 DNA follows: TGTGCCACCAGCACATGGACAGATAATCAGCCCCAGCATTTT. Translation: CATSTWTDNQPQHF.

This chain links TRBV20-1 with TRBJ2-7, with 7 nucleotides matching TRBD2. The CDR3 runs to 13 residues. Trimming at V came to 6 bases and at J to 7 bases, leaving 12 bases not matched to a gene. CDR1 is DFQATT, CDR2 SNEGSKA, per germline (reference sequence). CDR3 residues: CSAGGTSRGEQYF. The CDR3 DNA reads TGCAGTGCGGGAGGGACTTCTCGAGGTGAGCAGTACTTC.

This clonotype was counted at least ten times. This sequence joins TRBV11-2 and TRBJ2-1; either TRBD1 or TRBD2 may supply D (6 bases each). CDR3 size: 15 residues. CDR1 is SGHAT, CDR2 FQNNGV, per germline. V shed 1 base and J shed 9 bases, with 16 bases lying between them. DNA of the CDR3: TGTGCCAGCAGCTTAGCGGTTGGGGGGCTTGGTGAGCAGTTCTTC. It translates to CASSLAVGGLGEQFF.

This chain uses TRBV12-3 or TRBV12-4 with TRBJ1-1; TRBD1 matches at 9 bases. The J segment lost 5 bases and the V segment lost 5 bases, leaving 9 bases of the junction unmatched. The CDR3 runs to 15 residues. The CDR3 bases are TGTGCCAGCAGTCCCCGGACAGGGGCGAGGACTGAAGCTTTCTTT. This encodes CASSPRTGARTEAFF.

The chain links TRBV7-9 to TRBJ1-4; D perhaps matches TRBD1 (6 bases). This CDR3 has 15 residues. V lost 4 bases to trimming and J lost 5 bases, with 14 bases between them. CDR1 and CDR2 (germline): SEHNR, FQNEAQ (reference sequence). CDR3 DNA sequence: TGTGCCAGCAGCTCACAGGGCGGGGAGAATGAAAAACTGTTTTTT. Residues: CASSSQGGENEKLFF.

This clonotype was found many times. CDR3 nucleotides: TGTGCCAGCAGCCAAGAAAATGAAGTGGCCCAGCATTTT. Translated, it gives CASSQENEVAQHF. The rearrangement joins TRBV3-1 to TRBJ1-5; D call uncertain. There are 13 residues in the CDR3. The germline CDR1 and CDR2 sequences are LGHDT and YNNKEL (reference sequence). Trimming removed 0 bases from V and 11 bases from J, with 11 bases in between.

This clonotype showed up just a few times. The J gene is TRBJ2-2, the V gene TRBV28; tentative D call: TRBD2 (5 bases). In germline, CDR1 is MDHEN, CDR2 SYDVKM. The V end was cut by 3 bases, the J end by 1 base, with 18 bases between. The CDR3 has 18 residues. The CDR3 loop is CASSLFRTDSMNTGELFF. The CDR3 DNA is TGTGCCAGCAGTTTGTTCAGGACGGACTCCATGAACACCGGGGAGCTGTTTTTT.

Ten or more counts support this clonotype. The chain has TRBV2 and TRBJ2-7, with D perhaps TRBD1 (6 bases). Germline CDR1 is SNHLY and CDR2 is FYNNEI. The V and J ends lost 2 bases and 2 bases respectively, with 10 bases between them. The CDR3 is 14 amino acids. CDR3: CASSEREGAYEQYF. In nucleotides, the CDR3 is TGTGCCAGCAGTGAACGTGAGGGGGCCTACGAGCAGTACTTC.

The rearrangement uses TRBV7-9 and TRBJ2-7, with 8 bases fitting TRBD2. With V trimmed by 5 bases and J by 2 bases, 14 bases remained unmatched. Per the germline V gene, CDR1 is SEHNR and CDR2 is FQNEAQ (reference sequence). This CDR3 has 17 amino acids. The CDR3 DNA is TGTGCCAGCAGCCAAGGTGGCGGGGGGCTCCTCCCCTACGAGCAGTACTTC. It translates to CASSQGGGGLLPYEQYF.

This rearrangement joins TRBV6-2 or TRBV6-3 to TRBJ2-7; 8 bases agree with TRBD1. Trimming took 4 bases from V and 9 from J; bases not matched to a gene: 5. Germline CDR1 MNHEY, CDR2 SVGEGT. The CDR3 length is 12 residues. In DNA, the CDR3 is TGTGCCAGCAGTTTAACAGGGGGAGCGCAGTACTTC. This gives the protein CASSLTGGAQYF.

V and J are TRBV6-2 or TRBV6-3 and TRBJ1-3; 8 bases map to TRBD1. Trimming took 6 bases from V and 0 from J; bases not matched to a gene: 4. The CDR3 loop spans 15 amino acids. Germline V gene data show CDR1 as MNHEY and CDR2 as SVGEGT. This CDR3 reads CASRRTGSSGNTIYF. The CDR3 DNA follows: TGTGCCAGCAGGCGGACAGGGTCCTCTGGAAACACCATATATTTT.

This clonotype has only a few counts. The V gene is TRBV20-1, the J gene TRBJ2-3, with 8 bases matching TRBD2. The CDR3 length is 14 residues. CDR1 is DFQATT, CDR2 SNEGSKA, per germline (reference sequence). Germline trimming cut 8 bases from V and 1 base from J; bases unmatched to any gene: 8. This CDR3 reads CSRGGSGGTDTQYF. CDR3 sequence (DNA): TGCAGTAGAGGGGGTAGCGGGGGCACAGATACGCAGTATTTT.

This chain uses TRBV29-1 with TRBJ2-7; 7 bases map to TRBD1. J gave up 1 base and V 4 bases, and 4 bases lay outside the gene matches. This CDR3 has 13 amino acids. Germline V gene sequence: CDR1 SQVTM, CDR2 ANQGSEA. This CDR3 is CSVARDSSYEQYF. The CDR3 region has the DNA TGCAGCGTTGCCCGGGACAGTTCCTACGAGCAGTACTTC.

This clonotype has just a few counts. The gene calls are TRBV7-8 and TRBJ1-4, with D possibly being TRBD1 (6 bases). The CDR3 runs 13 residues. Trimming removed 5 bases at V and 10 bases at J, with 14 bases between. CDR1 SGHVS and CDR2 FQNEAQ come from the germline V gene. The CDR3 sequence is CASSQHRDVKLFF. CDR3 coding DNA: TGTGCCAGCAGCCAGCACAGGGATGTAAAACTGTTTTTT.

This clonotype has at least ten counts. V is TRBV30 and J is TRBJ2-7; 12 nucleotides match TRBD1. In germline, CDR1 is GTSNPN, CDR2 SVGIG (reference sequence). Germline trimming cut 1 base from V and 5 bases from J; bases unmatched to any gene: 3. The CDR3 totals 14 residues. For the CDR3, the DNA is TGTGCCTGGAGTGCGGGACAGGGGGCAGACGAGCAGTACTTC. Amino acid sequence: CAWSAGQGADEQYF.

This clonotype was seen only a few times. V and J are TRBV5-1 and TRBJ1-1; tentative D call: TRBD1 (6 bases). Germline CDR1 and CDR2: SGHRS and YFSETQ. Trimming shortened V by 4 bases and J by 1 base, and 20 bases separated the two germline ends. This CDR3 has 17 residues. The CDR3 loop is CASSERIRGTRNTEAFF. For the CDR3, the DNA is TGCGCCAGCAGCGAGCGTATCCGTGGGACACGGAACACTGAAGCTTTCTTT.

This clonotype appeared many times. The J gene is TRBJ2-3, the V gene TRBV18; possibly TRBD1 or TRBD2 for D (6 bases each). The CDR3 has 15 amino acids. The V gene's germline CDR1 is KGHSH and CDR2 LQKENI. Trimming removed 2 bases from V and 2 bases from J, with 11 bases in between. For the CDR3, the DNA is TGTGCCAGCTCACCATACGGGGGCTACACAGATACGCAGTATTTT. It translates to CASSPYGGYTDTQYF.

This rearrangement joins TRBV18 to TRBJ2-2; D is perhaps TRBD2 (6 bases). Trimming removed 7 bases from V and 0 bases from J, with 9 bases in between. This CDR3 has 14 amino acids. Germline CDR1 KGHSH, CDR2 LQKENI. The CDR3 DNA is TGTGCCAGCTATGCGGGGTCGAACACCGGGGAGCTGTTTTTT. Encoded protein: CASYAGSNTGELFF.

V usage is TRBV12-3 or TRBV12-4 and J usage is TRBJ2-7, with TRBD1 matching 8 bases. J lost 2 bases, V lost 6 bases, and 12 bases had no gene match. The CDR3 runs to 16 residues. The CDR3 DNA follows: TGTGCCAGCAGCAGAGGCCGGACAGGGAGCCCCTACGAGCAGTACTTC. This sequence encodes CASSRGRTGSPYEQYF.

In its sample, this clonotype was seen many times. The chain carries TRBV7-3 and TRBJ2-1; 9 nucleotides match TRBD2. V lost 2 bases, J lost 5 bases, and 4 bases stayed unmatched. This CDR3 contains 15 residues. The germline V gene encodes CDR1 SGHTA and CDR2 FQGTGA. The CDR3 nucleotides read TGTGCCAGCAGCTTAGCGGGGGGGCCGAACAATGAGCAGTTCTTC. Translated, it gives CASSLAGGPNNEQFF.

This clonotype was observed a single time. Since a much larger clone is just one base distant, this may be a read error. The V call is TRBV20-1, the J call TRBJ2-6; D assignment may be TRBD1 or TRBD2 (5 bases each). Looked up from germline, CDR1 is DFQATT and CDR2 is SNEGSKA (reference sequence). CDR3 length equals 14 residues. CDR3 sequence (DNA): TGCAGTGCTAGGGCGGGCTCTGGGGCCAACGTCCTGGCTTTC. Its protein product is CSARAGSGANVLAF.

V usage is TRBV6-2 or TRBV6-3 and J usage is TRBJ2-1; TRBD2 agrees at 11 bases. V lost 1 base and J lost 3; bases outside the gene matches: 8. This CDR3 is 18 amino acids long. Germline CDR1 is MNHEY and CDR2 is SVGEGT. Here the CDR3 DNA reads TGTGCCAGCAGTTACTTACAGACTAGCGGGGAAGGCTACAATGAGCAGTTCTTC. Residues: CASSYLQTSGEGYNEQFF.

There are many counts of this clonotype. This chain joins TRBV9 and TRBJ2-7; D call uncertain. V was shortened by 0 bases and J by 2 bases, with 9 bases between the two germline ends. This CDR3 comprises 14 residues. Germline V gene sequence: CDR1 SGDLS, CDR2 YYNGEE. As DNA, the CDR3 is TGTGCCAGCAGCGTAGTAGACGGACCCTACGAGCAGTACTTC. This sequence encodes CASSVVDGPYEQYF.

The table lists this clonotype with a few counts. V is TRBV3-1 and J is TRBJ2-5, with 8 bases lining up with TRBD2. Germline CDR1 is LGHDT and CDR2 is YNNKEL (reference sequence). This CDR3 is 14 amino acids long. The trim removed 0 bases at V and 7 bases at J, leaving 4 bases unmatched. DNA for the CDR3: TGTGCCAGCAGCCAAGATTCAAGCGGGGGGACCCAGTACTTC. As protein: CASSQDSSGGTQYF.

This rearrangement joins TRBV4-1 to TRBJ1-6; 8 positions match TRBD1. The CDR3 is 16 amino acids. With 3 bases clipped from V and 1 base from J, the junction kept 2 bases outside the gene matches. Germline values: CDR1 MGHRA, CDR2 YSYEKL. The DNA of the CDR3 is TGCGCCAGCAGCCAGGGACAGGTGTCCTATAATTCACCCCTCCACTTT. This encodes CASSQGQVSYNSPLHF.